This T cell receptor beta chain was recovered during a study of blood T cell repertoires in COVID-19. About the study: Samples representing acute and convalescent COVID-19 were sourced from the United States, Italy and Spain. Sources were T cells, B-cell-depleted T cells, or PBMCs; the material itself was cDNA or gDNA.

Per the original methods: Amplifying reference gene primers gave estimates of nucleated cell counts. TCRdb's table, derived via immunoSEQ multiplex PCR, lists solely in-frame clones and lacks some. For V, J and clone size, that table is used; D and trimming come from the DNA. The sample holds approximately 300,000 clones, about nine tenths seen once. With 0 bases clipped from V and 10 bases from J, the junction kept 5 bases outside the gene matches. The CDR3 is made up of 15 amino acids. The germline gives CDR1 SNHLY, CDR2 FYNNEI. The sequence was collected from a man aged 18 to 30 with active or convalescent COVID-19. The chain has TRBV2 and TRBJ2-1, with 11 nucleotides matching TRBD1. The material sequenced was peripheral blood. The chain's CDR3 is CASSEAGTGGLEQFF. CDR3 in DNA: TGTGCCAGCAGTGAAGCTGGGACAGGGGGTTTGGAGCAGTTCTTC. The entire variable domain, with the rest obtained from reference TRBV2 and TRBJ2-1, is as follows: EPEVTQTPSHQVTQMGQEVILRCVPISNHLYFYWYRQILGQKVEFLVSFYNNEISEKSEIFDDQFSVERPDGSNFTLKIRSTKLEDSAMYFCASSEAGTGGLEQFFGPGTRLTVL.